A single sample is the source of the 20 T cell receptor beta chains below, sequenced in a study of cytomegalovirus exposure and HLA in healthy donors. Both 60 Vbeta primers and 13 Jbeta primers went into the PCR. Sequencing used immunoSEQ multiplex PCR; TCRdb keeps in-frame clones, though not all of them. The sample carries 65,000 to 100,000 clones, 60% to 80% recorded once. Sequenced material: PBMCs. All receptors derive from a man aged 35 to 55 in good health and CMV-seronegative.

J is TRBJ1-2 and V is TRBV5-1, with 8 bases aligning to TRBD1. V dropped 3 bases and J dropped 1; count of bases not matched to a gene: 5. CDR3 length: 15 residues. Per germline, CDR1 SGHRS and CDR2 YFSETQ. CDR3 residues: CASSSGQGHNYGYTF. For the CDR3, the DNA is TGCGCCAGCAGCTCCGGACAGGGACATAACTATGGCTACACCTTC. Based on the CDR3 plus reference TRBV5-1 and TRBJ1-2, the full variable domain is KAGVTQTPRYLIKTRGQQVTLSCSPISGHRSVSWYQQTPGQGLQFLFEYFSETQRNKGNFPGRFSGRQFSNSRSEMNVSTLELGDSALYLCASSSGQGHNYGYTFGSGTRLTVV.

The CDR3 protein is CASSLEYNSPLHF. For the CDR3, the DNA is TGTGCCAGCAGTTTAGAGTATAATTCACCCCTCCACTTT. This rearrangement joins TRBV28 to TRBJ1-6; D unresolved. The V gene's germline CDR1 is MDHEN and CDR2 SYDVKM. Trimming removed 2 bases from V and 4 bases from J, with 3 bases in between. This CDR3 has 13 amino acids.

This clone appeared once. In DNA form, the CDR3 reads TGTGCCAGCAGCTTGACGGGGGGAGGAATAGGCAATCAGCCCCAGCATTTT. Its protein is CASSLTGGGIGNQPQHF. The chain recombines TRBV5-4 with TRBJ1-5, with a possible D match to TRBD1 (5 bases). V gave up 1 base and J gave up 2 bases, with 16 bases separating them. Germline-derived CDR1 and CDR2 are SGHNT and YYREEE (reference sequence). The CDR3 is 17 residues long.

The chain has TRBV5-1 and TRBJ2-7; 10 bases fit TRBD2. The CDR3 totals 15 residues. Germline V gene lookup returns CDR1 SGHRS and CDR2 YFSETQ. J lost 3 bases, V lost 4 bases, and 7 bases had no gene match. The CDR3 DNA reads TGCGCCAGCAGCCCGCGGACTAGCGGTGACTACGAGCAGTACTTC. This encodes CASSPRTSGDYEQYF.

This clone showed up just a few times. CDR3 DNA sequence: TGCGCCAGCAGCTTGGGGGTCAGGCTCAACACCGGGGAGCTGTTTTTT. Translation: CASSLGVRLNTGELFF. The chain uses TRBV5-1 and TRBJ2-2; D is unclear. Germline CDR1 reads SGHRS; CDR2 reads YFSETQ. V lost 0 bases, J lost 2 bases, and 11 bases lay in between. The CDR3 totals 16 residues. The complete variable domain, with remaining parts taken from reference TRBV5-1 and TRBJ2-2, reads KAGVTQTPRYLIKTRGQQVTLSCSPISGHRSVSWYQQTPGQGLQFLFEYFSETQRNKGNFPGRFSGRQFSNSRSEMNVSTLELGDSALYLCASSLGVRLNTGELFFGEGSRLTVL.

The chain combines TRBV13 with TRBJ2-3, with D hard to call. Germline V gene sequence: CDR1 PRHDT, CDR2 FYEKMQ (reference sequence). The V end was cut by 5 bases, the J end by 4 bases, with 16 bases between. The CDR3 extends over 15 amino acids. CDR3 in DNA: TGTGCCAGCAGCCTCCGATTGAGCCGGGCAGATACGCAGTATTTT. Amino acids: CASSLRLSRADTQYF.

This clone was seen a few times. This sequence joins TRBV30 and TRBJ1-1; a possible D gene is TRBD1 (5 bases). This CDR3 comprises 9 residues. Germline-derived CDR1 and CDR2 are GTSNPN and SVGIG (reference sequence). Deletions cut 7 bases from V and 7 bases from J, with 7 bases between. CDR3 nucleotide sequence: TGTGCCTACACAGGTGAAGCTTTCTTT. Translating it yields CAYTGEAFF.

The genes are TRBV19 and TRBJ1-1; D not resolved. CDR3 length: 13 residues. Germline V gene sequence: CDR1 LNHDA, CDR2 SQIVND (reference sequence). Trimming took 5 bases from V and 6 from J, leaving 13 bases between them. This chain's CDR3 is CASSFQADAEAFF. The DNA for the CDR3 is TGTGCCAGTAGTTTCCAGGCAGATGCTGAAGCTTTCTTT.

This chain connects TRBV6-5 to TRBJ2-1; TRBD2 matches at 11 bases. The trim removed 7 bases at V and 7 bases at J, leaving 9 bases unmatched. The CDR3 extends over 15 amino acids. Germline CDR1 and CDR2: MNHEY and SVGAGI. As DNA, the CDR3 is TGTGCCAGCACGACACTAGCGGGGGCGGGAAATGAGCAGTTCTTC. Amino acids: CASTTLAGAGNEQFF.

In this sample, this clone turned up a few times. The J gene is TRBJ2-1, the V gene TRBV7-2, with 7 bases matching TRBD1. The V and J ends lost 5 bases and 6 bases, in that order; junction bases with no gene match: 13. The CDR3 has 16 amino acids. The germline V gene has CDR1 SGHTA and CDR2 FQGNSA. The CDR3 loop reads CASSKSPTGVVNEQFF. In nucleotides, the CDR3 is TGTGCCAGCAGCAAAAGCCCTACAGGGGTGGTCAATGAGCAGTTCTTC.

The chain combines TRBV27 with TRBJ2-2, with D perhaps matching TRBD2 (5 bases). Looked up from germline, CDR1 is MNHEY and CDR2 is SMNVEV (reference sequence). The CDR3 sequence is 15 residues long. Trimming took off 8 bases at V and 6 bases at J, with 19 bases between the two ends. The CDR3 region has the DNA TGTGCCAGCGGAACTCCGGGAACATCGTCCGGGGAGCTGTTTTTT. Residues: CASGTPGTSSGELFF.

This rearrangement joins TRBV6-6 to TRBJ2-1; D gene uncertain. Germline CDR1 is MNHNY and CDR2 is SVGAGI (reference sequence). CDR3 size: 10 residues. V lost 6 bases and J 8 bases, leaving 5 bases between the germline ends. In DNA form, the CDR3 reads TGTGCCAGCAGGGGCGATGAGCAGTTCTTC. Translating it yields CASRGDEQFF.

This clone was detected only once. This chain uses TRBV29-1 with TRBJ2-3; TRBD2 aligns across 14 bases. This CDR3 has 14 amino acids. V shed 7 bases, J shed 4 bases, and the junction held 4 bases outside the gene matches. Germline-derived CDR1 and CDR2 are SQVTM and ANQGSEA. The CDR3 reads CSGGTSGSADTQYF. The CDR3 DNA reads TGCAGCGGCGGGACTAGCGGGAGTGCAGATACGCAGTATTTT.

The chain is built from TRBV5-4 and TRBJ1-1; 8 nucleotides align to TRBD1. The CDR3 totals 14 residues. J lost 5 bases, V lost 3 bases, and 6 bases had no gene match. CDR1 and CDR2 (germline): SGHNT, YYREEE (reference sequence). DNA for the CDR3: TGTGCCAGCAGCTACGACAGGGGAGGAACTGAAGCTTTCTTT. This translates into CASSYDRGGTEAFF.

This rearrangement joins TRBV4-1 to TRBJ2-7, with 9 bases matching TRBD2. The CDR3 totals 15 residues. V lost 3 bases and J lost 2; bases outside the gene matches: 5. Germline CDR1 reads MGHRA; CDR2 reads YSYEKL. For the CDR3, the DNA is TGCGCCAGCAGCCAGCGACTAGCGGTACCCTACGAGCAGTACTTC. Its translation: CASSQRLAVPYEQYF.

The rearrangement links TRBV29-1 to TRBJ2-3, with D possibly being TRBD2 (6 bases). There are 11 residues in the CDR3. V dropped 8 bases and J dropped 6 bases, with 12 bases sitting between them. Germline CDR1 and CDR2: SQVTM and ANQGSEA. CDR3 bases: TGCAGCCCGGGGGACCGGGATACGCAGTATTTT. Its protein product is CSPGDRDTQYF.

The chain joins TRBV5-1 to TRBJ1-2, with 7 bases that match TRBD1. The CDR3 runs 13 residues. In germline, CDR1 is SGHRS, CDR2 YFSETQ. Trimming removed 1 base from V and 6 bases from J; junction bases left unmatched: 3. CDR3 nucleotides: TGCGCCAGCAGCTTGCAAGGGGGCCATGGCTACACCTTC. Protein sequence: CASSLQGGHGYTF.

The CDR3, as DNA: TGCGCCAGCAGCTATAATACCGGGACACCAGCTAACTATGGCTACACCTTC. Translated, it gives CASSYNTGTPANYGYTF. This sequence joins TRBV5-1 and TRBJ1-2, with D perhaps matching TRBD1 (6 bases). The CDR3 runs 17 residues. Germline V gene data show CDR1 as SGHRS and CDR2 as YFSETQ. V shed 3 bases and J shed 0 bases, with 18 bases lying between them.

V gene TRBV15 combines with J gene TRBJ1-5; weak D call: TRBD1 (6 bases). The CDR3 covers 16 residues. Trimming removed 8 bases at V and 1 base at J, with 18 bases between. CDR1 and CDR2 (germline): LNHNV, YYDKDF (reference sequence). In DNA form, the CDR3 reads TGTGCCACCGCTAAGGGGGTACAGGGAAGCAATCAGCCCCAGCATTTT. It is translated as CATAKGVQGSNQPQHF.

J is TRBJ1-2 and V is TRBV19, with a possible D match to TRBD1 (5 bases). Per germline, CDR1 LNHDA and CDR2 SQIVND (reference sequence). CDR3 length: 12 residues. Deletions cut 3 bases from V and 6 bases from J, with 8 bases between. In DNA, the CDR3 is TGTGCCAGTAGTATGTTAGGGGATGGCTACACCTTC. This sequence encodes CASSMLGDGYTF.